This passage covers 11 T cell receptor beta chains from one sample sequenced in a study of blood T cell repertoires in COVID-19. Only in-frame clones appear in the TCRdb table, and some are missing; sequencing was by immunoSEQ multiplex PCR. The table includes roughly 180,000 clones, less than 85% detected once. The sample consisted of peripheral blood. Receptors originate from a human donor in a cohort sampled during active COVID-19.

The CDR3 coding sequence is TGTGCCAGCAGCCCGAATCAAGGGATTCGGGGTTACAATGAGCAGTTCTTC. This codes for CASSPNQGIRGYNEQFF. The rearrangement joins TRBV7-9 to TRBJ2-1; D might be TRBD2 (5 bases). Germline V lookup: CDR1 SEHNR, CDR2 FQNEAQ (reference sequence). The CDR3 spans 17 residues. Trimming pared 5 bases from V and 4 bases from J, leaving 21 bases between.

This clone was detected only once. The V call is TRBV30, the J call TRBJ1-6; D is uncertain. The CDR3 contains 14 residues. Germline-derived CDR1 and CDR2 are GTSNPN and SVGIG (reference sequence). V was pared by 3 bases and J by 1 base, with 7 bases between. CDR3 region: CAWRPGSYNSPLHF. The CDR3 DNA follows: TGTGCCTGGAGACCCGGGTCCTATAATTCACCCCTCCACTTT.

The chain joins TRBV5-1 to TRBJ2-3; weak D call: TRBD2 (7 bases). Deletions cut 2 bases from V and 4 bases from J, with 20 bases between. The germline V gene encodes CDR1 SGHRS and CDR2 YFSETQ. This CDR3 has 17 residues. The CDR3 nucleotides are TGCGCCAGCAGCTTCGGATTTGGGGGGGCGCGGGCAGATACGCAGTATTTT. It yields the protein CASSFGFGGARADTQYF. The full variable domain, its missing parts supplied by reference TRBV5-1 and TRBJ2-3, is KAGVTQTPRYLIKTRGQQVTLSCSPISGHRSVSWYQQTPGQGLQFLFEYFSETQRNKGNFPGRFSGRQFSNSRSEMNVSTLELGDSALYLCASSFGFGGARADTQYFGPGTRLTVL.

V usage is TRBV5-6 and J usage is TRBJ2-2; 8 bases align to TRBD2. The V segment lost 6 bases and the J segment 5 bases; nucleotides outside the gene matches: 3. Germline values: CDR1 SGHDT, CDR2 YYEEEE. This CDR3 has 13 amino acids. The CDR3 sequence is CASKKRGTGELFF. CDR3 nucleotide sequence: TGTGCCAGCAAAAAGCGGGGGACCGGGGAGCTGTTTTTT.

The chain carries TRBV30 and TRBJ2-7; TRBD1 is a possible D gene (6 bases). This CDR3 has 15 amino acids. Trimming shortened V by 4 bases and J by 2 bases, and 18 bases separated the two germline ends. Germline V gene lookup returns CDR1 GTSNPN and CDR2 SVGIG (reference sequence). The DNA of the CDR3 is TGTGCCTGGAATACTGACAGGTCCTTTACCTACGAGCAGTACTTC. Amino acids: CAWNTDRSFTYEQYF.

This sequence joins TRBV6-5 and TRBJ2-2; 8 nucleotides match TRBD2. The CDR3 extends over 14 amino acids. From germline, CDR1 is MNHEY and CDR2 SVGAGI. V trimming: 6 bases; J trimming: 7 bases; junction bases outside the gene matches: 7. The DNA for the CDR3 is TGTGCCAGCAGGCCGGGGGGGGTAGTCGGGGAGCTGTTTTTT. This translates into CASRPGGVVGELFF.

The chain links TRBV18 to TRBJ2-1; 10 bases are a match to TRBD2. The CDR3 contains 16 residues. Germline loops: CDR1 KGHSH, CDR2 LQKENI. The J segment lost 5 bases and the V segment lost 0 bases, leaving 4 bases of the junction unmatched. CDR3 residues: CASSPPKRGGHNEQFF. Written as DNA, the CDR3 is TGTGCCAGCTCACCACCGAAGCGGGGGGGCCACAATGAGCAGTTCTTC.

CDR3 sequence reads: CASSTGQGSSYEQYF. The CDR3 DNA follows: TGTGCCAGCAGCACGGGACAGGGGAGCTCCTACGAGCAGTACTTC. V gene TRBV21-1 combines with J gene TRBJ2-7; TRBD1 is the table's D call, not checked against the DNA. TRBV21-1 has pseudogene status. This CDR3 is 15 amino acids long.

The V gene is TRBV7-8, the J gene TRBJ2-1; 15 bases are shared with TRBD2. Germline assignment: CDR1 SGHVS and CDR2 FQNEAQ. Trimming cost V 2 bases and J 10 bases; bases outside gene matches: 12. There are 18 residues in the CDR3. The CDR3 here is CASSLSRTSGGAQKEQFF. The CDR3 DNA follows: TGTGCCAGCAGCTTATCCAGGACTAGCGGGGGGGCGCAGAAGGAGCAGTTCTTC. Variable domain in full (rest from reference TRBV7-8 and TRBJ2-1): GAGVSQSPRYKVAKRGQDVALRCDPISGHVSLFWYQQALGQGPEFLTYFQNEAQLDKSGLPSDRFFAERPEGSVSTLKIQRTQQEDSAVYLCASSLSRTSGGAQKEQFFGPGTRLTVL.

A single count supports this clone. The J gene is TRBJ1-3, the V gene TRBV6-1; D is unresolved. V lost 3 bases and J lost 4, with 7 bases in between. The CDR3 is made up of 13 amino acids. Germline V lookup: CDR1 MNHNS, CDR2 SASEGT. The CDR3 DNA reads as TGTGCCAGCAGTGATATTCGGGGAAACACCATATATTTT. Translation: CASSDIRGNTIYF.

The rearrangement uses TRBV11-3 and TRBJ1-1, with D possibly TRBD1 on 6 matching bases. This CDR3 is built from 13 residues. The germline gives CDR1 SGHNT, CDR2 YENEEA. V shed 5 bases and J shed 4 bases, with 11 bases lying between them. The CDR3 loop reads CASSPTGTTEAFF. CDR3 bases: TGTGCCAGCAGCCCTACAGGGACCACTGAAGCTTTCTTT.